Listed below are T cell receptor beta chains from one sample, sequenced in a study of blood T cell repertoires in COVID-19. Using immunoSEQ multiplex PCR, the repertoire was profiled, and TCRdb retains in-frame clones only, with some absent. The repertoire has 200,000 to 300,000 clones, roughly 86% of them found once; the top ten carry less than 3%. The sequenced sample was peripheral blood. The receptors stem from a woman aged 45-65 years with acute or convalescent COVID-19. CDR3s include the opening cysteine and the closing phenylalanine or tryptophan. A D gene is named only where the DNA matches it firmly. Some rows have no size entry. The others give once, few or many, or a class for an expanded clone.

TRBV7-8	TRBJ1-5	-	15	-	CASSLVRVSNQPQHF	TGTGCCAGCAGCTTAGTTCGGGTGAGCAATCAGCCCCAGCATTTT
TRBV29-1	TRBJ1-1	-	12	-	CSVDQGNTEAFF	TGCAGCGTGGACCAGGGGAACACTGAAGCTTTCTTT
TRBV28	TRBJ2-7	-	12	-	CASSFRAFGQYF	TGTGCCAGCAGTTTCAGGGCTTTTGGGCAGTACTTC
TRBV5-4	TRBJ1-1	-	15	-	CASSPTTGYGTEAFF	TGTGCCAGCAGCCCTACTACGGGTTACGGCACTGAAGCTTTCTTT
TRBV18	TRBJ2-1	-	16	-	CASSPRTTRTVNEQFF	TGTGCCAGCTCACCCAGAACTACGAGGACAGTCAATGAGCAGTTCTTC
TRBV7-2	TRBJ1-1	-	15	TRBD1	CASSSDRGVNTEAFF	TGTGCCAGCAGCTCGGACAGGGGGGTGAACACTGAAGCTTTCTTT
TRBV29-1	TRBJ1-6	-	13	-	CSGTTGEGSPLHF	TGCAGCGGTACGACGGGGGAGGGTTCACCCCTCCACTTT
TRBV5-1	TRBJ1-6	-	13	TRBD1	CASSSQGGSPLHF	TGCGCCAGCAGCTCCCAGGGGGGTTCACCCCTCCACTTT
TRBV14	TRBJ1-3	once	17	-	CASSQVGGPSSGNTIYF	TGTGCCAGCAGCCAAGTGGGGGGACCGAGCTCTGGAAACACCATATATTTT
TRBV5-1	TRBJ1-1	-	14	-	CASSPTTVNTEAFF	TGCGCCAGCAGCCCCACCACAGTGAACACTGAAGCTTTCTTT
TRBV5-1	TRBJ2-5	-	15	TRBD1	CASSLVGTGEETQYF	TGCGCCAGCAGCTTGGTCGGGACAGGGGAAGAGACCCAGTACTTC
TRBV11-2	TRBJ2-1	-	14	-	CASSLTPTVDEQFF	TGTGCCAGCAGCTTAACCCCCACAGTGGATGAGCAGTTCTTC
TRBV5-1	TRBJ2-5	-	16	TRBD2	CASSLGGTSYQETQYF	TGCGCCAGCAGCTTGGGTGGGACTAGCTACCAAGAGACCCAGTACTTC
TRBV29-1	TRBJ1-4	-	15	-	CSVDPREGVDEKLFF	TGCAGCGTTGACCCAAGGGAAGGGGTGGATGAAAAACTGTTTTTT
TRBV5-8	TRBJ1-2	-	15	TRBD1	CASSLPWDRGGGYTF	TGTGCCAGCAGCTTGCCATGGGACAGGGGAGGCGGCTACACCTTC
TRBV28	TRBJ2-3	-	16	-	CASSLMGLSQTDTQYF	TGTGCCAGCAGCTTGATGGGACTGAGCCAAACAGATACGCAGTATTTT
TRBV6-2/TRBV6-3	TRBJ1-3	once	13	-	CASSLTVGNTIYF	TGTGCCAGCAGTTTGACTGTTGGAAACACCATATATTTT